This is a list of T cell receptor beta chains from one sample in a study of T cell responses to AZD1222 COVID-19 vaccine. Generated by immunoSEQ multiplex PCR, the TCRdb table keeps only in-frame clones and is missing some. This table holds about 150,000 clones, roughly 89% found once. Specimen: peripheral blood, collected on day 0 of AZD1222 vaccination. The receptors derive from an adult in good health. CDR3s include the opening cysteine and the closing phenylalanine or tryptophan. A D gene is named only where the DNA matches it firmly.

V | D | CDR3
TRBV7-2 | NA | CASSLVRGDGETQYF
TRBV9 | TRBD2 | CASSSSGISYEQYF
TRBV10-3 | TRBD1 | CAISRQGLNTEAFF
TRBV12-3/TRBV12-4 | NA | CASSLWDQPQHF
TRBV6-4 | NA | CASSDELGSPLHF
TRBV2 | TRBD1 | CASSGQGAGEKLFF
TRBV28 | TRBD2 | CASSLSGRAAGELFF
TRBV5-4 | NA | CASSLGPSTHEQYF
TRBV25-1 | TRBD1 | CASSEARQGNEQFF
TRBV19 | TRBD2 | CASRAGGSSYNEQFF
TRBV28 | NA | CASSFETPLNQPQHF
TRBV11-3 | TRBD2 | CASSLWSSSGNKNEQFF
TRBV7-9 | TRBD1 | CASTSGTGGHEQFF
TRBV16 | TRBD2 | CASSRQGGGSNEQFF
TRBV11-2 | NA | CASSPRGGRHSGNTIYF
TRBV10-3 | TRBD2 | CAISEGSGGAYNEQFF
TRBV7-3 | NA | CASSLIQSTEAFF
TRBV7-8 | NA | CASSLVASVSGTGELFF
TRBV19 | NA | CASRSSDLGNEQFF
TRBV5-1 | NA | CASNTGTTTNEKLFF
TRBV3-1/TRBV3-2 | NA | CASSPRQNTEAFF
TRBV9 | TRBD2 | CASSAGGGSSYNEQFF
TRBV29-1 | NA | CSVEDLWGRSYNEQFF
TRBV5-6 | NA | CASSLGRDGPKETQYF
TRBV19 | NA | CASSDPYSNQPQHF
TRBV28 | TRBD2 | CASSLVAGAVETQYF
TRBV15 | TRBD2 | CATRPGLAGLEQYF
TRBV7-9 | TRBD2 | CASSLATSVYTGELFF
TRBV9 | TRBD2 | CASSPGLGLSTDTQYF
TRBV5-1 | TRBD1 | CASSLEGTGTSPLHF
TRBV28 | NA | CASREGTIGNTIYF
TRBV20-1 | NA | CSARTEAFF
TRBV27 | TRBD2 | CASGLLAGGPKNIQYF
TRBV6-5 | NA | CASTAGTGSAFF
TRBV23-1 | TRBD1 | CASRPWRDNRGSNQPQHF
TRBV6-5 | TRBD1 | CASRPGQGGSYEQYF
TRBV10-1 | NA | CAILVPQVKNIQYF
TRBV10-3 | NA | CASRGVSDQPQHF
TRBV15 | NA | CATSRVTDRLVRHYGYTF
TRBV5-1 | NA | CASSPEGTLTKDLGYEQYF
TRBV5-4 | NA | CASSSTGNYGYTF
TRBV5-1 | NA | CASSQDGSNQPQHF
TRBV28 | NA | CASSPGRHNSPLHF
TRBV19 | TRBD1 | CASSIQSTGGYGYTF
TRBV4-2 | TRBD1 | CASSQDLSVGDRNQPQHF
TRBV7-2 | NA | CASSRISVGTGSVYEQYF
TRBV28 | TRBD1 | CASTPPGTGGAFF
TRBV5-1 | NA | CASSLGAYQPQHF
TRBV14 | NA | CASSQQYIESVSYEQYF
TRBV24-1 | TRBD1 | CATSDLGNRGKETQYF
TRBV6-2/TRBV6-3 | NA | CASSYQPGARNSPLHF
TRBV6-1 | NA | CASSEGLTPGELFF
TRBV7-9 | TRBD2 | CASSTLAGFSYEQYF